This T cell receptor beta chain is drawn from a study of early T cells in non-severe SARS-CoV-2 infection. Overall study context: The authors sequenced bulk RNA from unsorted whole blood, leaving chains unpaired.

This clonotype is classed as medium-sized. Via MiXCR, TCRdb re-called the 5' RACE reads, giving one row per CDR3 protein. The table has 20,000 to 25,000 distinct CDR3 sequences, around 4.6% seen once. V was pared by 1 base and J by 4 bases, with 12 bases between. There are 15 residues in the CDR3. Germline CDR1 and CDR2: SGHDT and YYEEEE. What was sequenced was whole blood. The sequence was obtained from an adult who was a healthcare worker with PCR-confirmed SARS-CoV-2 infection or an uninfected control (not recorded which). The rearrangement joins TRBV5-6 to TRBJ1-5; maybe TRBD1 (5 bases). In nucleotides, the CDR3 is TGTGCCAGCAGCTTGTTGGGGCCCAGTAATCAGCCCCAGCATTTT. Translated: CASSLLGPSNQPQHF. Drawing the rest from reference TRBV5-6 and TRBJ1-5, the complete variable domain is DAGVTQSPTHLIKTRGQQVTLRCSPKSGHDTVSWYQQALGQGPQFIFQYYEEEERQRGNFPDRFSGHQFPNYSSELNVNALLLGDSALYLCASSLLGPSNQPQHFGDGTRLSIL.